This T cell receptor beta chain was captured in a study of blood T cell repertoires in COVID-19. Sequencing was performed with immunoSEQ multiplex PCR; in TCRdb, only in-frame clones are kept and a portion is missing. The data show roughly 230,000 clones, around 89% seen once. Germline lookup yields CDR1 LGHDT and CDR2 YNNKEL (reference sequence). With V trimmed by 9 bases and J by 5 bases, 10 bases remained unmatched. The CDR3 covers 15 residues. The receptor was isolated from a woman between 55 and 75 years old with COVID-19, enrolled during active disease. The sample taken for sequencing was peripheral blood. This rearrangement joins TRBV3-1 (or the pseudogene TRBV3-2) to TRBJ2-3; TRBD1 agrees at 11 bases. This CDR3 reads CASPPPDRGQDTQYF. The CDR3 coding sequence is TGTGCCAGTCCCCCCCCGGACAGGGGGCAAGATACGCAGTATTTT.